This TCR beta chain is from a study of CD8+ T cells in alopecia areata. There are 14 residues in the CDR3. CDR1 is MNHEY and CDR2 is SMNVEV in the germline V gene (reference sequence). Trimming removed 3 bases at V and 6 bases at J, with 15 bases between. RNA, once extracted, was reverse transcribed into cDNA for use as the sequencing template. The assay was immunoSEQ multiplex PCR, and TCRdb's table has in-frame clones only and misses some. The repertoire holds 120,000 to 150,000 clones, with about 89% as singletons. This chain joins TRBV27 and TRBJ2-7; a weak D match, TRBD1 (5 bases). This clonotype was obtained from a human donor with alopecia areata. The sample consisted of CD8+ T cells sorted from blood, taken at week 0. CDR3 protein: CASSFTGAGIEQYF. DNA of the CDR3: TGTGCCAGCAGTTTTACTGGGGCAGGGATCGAGCAGTACTTC.